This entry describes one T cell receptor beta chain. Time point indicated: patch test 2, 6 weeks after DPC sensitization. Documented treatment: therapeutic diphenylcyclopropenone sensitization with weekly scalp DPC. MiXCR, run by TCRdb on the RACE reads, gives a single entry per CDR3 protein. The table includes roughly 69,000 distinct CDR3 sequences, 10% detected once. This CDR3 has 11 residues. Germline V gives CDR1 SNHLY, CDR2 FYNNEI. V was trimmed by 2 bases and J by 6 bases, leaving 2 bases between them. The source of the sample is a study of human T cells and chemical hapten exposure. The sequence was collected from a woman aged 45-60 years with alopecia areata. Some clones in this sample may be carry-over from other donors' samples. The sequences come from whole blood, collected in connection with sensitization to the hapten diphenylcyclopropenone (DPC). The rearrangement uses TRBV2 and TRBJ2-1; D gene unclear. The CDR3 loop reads CASSESNEQFF. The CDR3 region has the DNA TGTGCCAGCAGTGAAAGCAATGAGCAGTTCTTC.